This T cell receptor (beta chain) comes out of a study of cytomegalovirus exposure and HLA in healthy donors. Study as a whole: The approximately 720 first-cohort repertoires and the 95 to 150 validation repertoires shared the same platform, a later analysis reported. The study's findings and limits: First-cohort TCR clusters were later found to tend to co-occur in the roughly 130 validation repertoires. Researchers catalogued about 150 TCR beta chains as cytomegalovirus-associated.

This clone came up a few times. As yet, its antigen is unknown. From the 120-subject validation cohort, which was separate from the approximately 700-subject first cohort, the donors were drawn. The V and J ends lost 7 bases and 4 bases respectively, with 10 bases between them. This CDR3 region has 12 residues. Looked up from germline, CDR1 is MNHNS and CDR2 is SASEGT. Libraries were prepared by immunoSEQ multiplex PCR; TCRdb keeps only in-frame clonotypes and omits some of them. The data show 120,000 or so clones, about nine tenths seen once. The sequenced sample consisted of PBMCs. The TCR sequence derives from a woman under 30 in good health and CMV-seronegative. V is TRBV6-1 and J is TRBJ1-1; D is uncertain. Here the CDR3 reads CASMRSITEAFF. DNA of the CDR3: TGTGCCAGCATGAGGTCGATCACTGAAGCTTTCTTT.